This section outlines one TCR beta chain sequence together with its context. CDR3 length equals 15 residues. V lost 0 bases, J lost 2 bases, and 11 bases lay in between. The germline CDR1 and CDR2 sequences are SGHRS and YFSETQ. TCRdb's copy holds only in-frame clones and misses some; the assay was immunoSEQ multiplex PCR. The table lists about 68,000 clones, around 90% of them singletons. The source of the sample is a study of T cell changes during pregnancy in multiple sclerosis. The chain uses TRBV5-1 and TRBJ1-2; D is unresolved. The sequence was obtained from a female donor in good health, enrolled as a control in a pregnancy study. The sequencing used peripheral blood, collected in the second trimester of pregnancy. The CDR3 coding sequence is TGCGCCAGCAGCTTGGGATCAGGCCTAAACTATGGCTACACCTTC. It codes for CASSLGSGLNYGYTF. Filled out from reference TRBV5-1 and TRBJ1-2, the complete variable domain reads KAGVTQTPRYLIKTRGQQVTLSCSPISGHRSVSWYQQTPGQGLQFLFEYFSETQRNKGNFPGRFSGRQFSNSRSEMNVSTLELGDSALYLCASSLGSGLNYGYTFGSGTRLTVV.